These 10 T cell receptor beta chains originate from one sample sequenced in a study of blood T cell repertoires in COVID-19 (dated by TCRdb to 2020 to 2021). Library construction relied on the immunoSEQ multiplex PCR assay. TCRdb stores this immuneACCESS table with in-frame sequences only. Part of the clones is absent; in the studies checked, under half of the shortfall reflects unresolved V genes, and no reason is known for the rest. For this sample there are more than 15,000 clones; around 92% appear just once. The ten largest make up approximately 5.6% of the sample. Source material: peripheral blood. Receptors originate from a human donor in a cohort sampled during active COVID-19.

This clone was seen a handful of times. The chain links TRBV7-2 to TRBJ1-1; no reliable D call. The CDR3 has 14 amino acids. V lost 1 base, J lost 2 bases, and 8 bases lay in between. Germline V lookup: CDR1 SGHTA, CDR2 FQGNSA. CDR3 nucleotide sequence: TGTGCCAGCAGCTTAGGGGTAGCTAACACTGAAGCTTTCTTT. The encoded protein is CASSLGVANTEAFF.

The chain is built from TRBV10-3 and TRBJ2-1; 9 nucleotides agree with TRBD2. Germline V gene lookup returns CDR1 ENHRY and CDR2 SYGVKD. The V and J ends lost 7 bases and 6 bases, in that order; junction bases with no gene match: 7. The CDR3 is made up of 14 amino acids. CDR3 region: CAITLREGSNEQFF. In DNA form, the CDR3 reads TGTGCCATCACTCTGCGGGAGGGGTCCAATGAGCAGTTCTTC.

J is TRBJ1-4 and V is TRBV28; no clear D gene. V lost 3 bases to trimming and J lost 4 bases, with 12 bases between them. The CDR3 totals 15 residues. Germline V CDR1 and CDR2: MDHEN, SYDVKM. CDR3 protein: CASSFRHPLNEKLFF. CDR3 bases: TGTGCCAGCAGTTTTCGACATCCCCTTAATGAAAAACTGTTTTTT.

This chain links TRBV7-3 with TRBJ2-1, with D perhaps TRBD2 (7 bases). Germline values: CDR1 SGHTA, CDR2 FQGTGA. Deletions cut 4 bases from V and 7 bases from J, with 14 bases between. CDR3 size: 14 residues. The CDR3 coding sequence is TGTGCCAGCAGCTCACAGGGCGGGAGAAATGAGCAGTTCTTC. This gives the protein CASSSQGGRNEQFF.

J is TRBJ1-1 and V is TRBV12-1; the table gives TRBD1 as D, unverified against the DNA. TRBV12-1 is reported as a pseudogene. The CDR3 consists of 13 residues. The CDR3, as DNA: TGTGCCAGAAGGACCACAAGGGGCACTGAAGCTTTCTTT. This sequence encodes CARRTTRGTEAFF.

J is TRBJ1-1 and V is TRBV19, with D maybe TRBD1 (5 bases). The germline V and J ends were trimmed by 6 bases and 7 bases, with 12 bases remaining between them. The CDR3 contains 12 residues. CDR1 and CDR2 (germline): LNHDA, SQIVND (reference sequence). DNA of the CDR3: TGTGCCAGTAGCCCTCTCGGGGGTGAAGCTTTCTTT. Translation: CASSPLGGEAFF.

This sequence joins TRBV6-5 and TRBJ2-1; 12 bases map to TRBD2. The CDR3 extends over 15 amino acids. Germline CDR1 reads MNHEY; CDR2 reads SVGAGI. After removal of 4 bases from V and 6 bases from J, the junction contained 4 bases not matched to a gene. The CDR3 sequence: CASSLLAGGLNEQFF. In DNA, the CDR3 is TGTGCCAGCAGTTTACTAGCGGGAGGTCTCAATGAGCAGTTCTTC.

This clone has just one count. The rearrangement joins TRBV24-1 to TRBJ2-2; 12 positions match TRBD1. CDR3 size: 17 residues. J lost 3 bases, V lost 2 bases, and 3 bases had no gene match. Germline V CDR1 and CDR2: KGHDR, SFDVKD. For the CDR3, the DNA is TGTGCCACCAGTGATTGGGACAGGGGGCGGGACACCGGGGAGCTGTTTTTT. It yields the protein CATSDWDRGRDTGELFF.

This chain connects TRBV3-1 (or the pseudogene TRBV3-2) to TRBJ2-3, with D perhaps matching TRBD2 (5 bases). From germline, CDR1 is LGHDT and CDR2 YNNKEL (reference sequence). The CDR3 totals 16 residues. The ends were cut back, 6 bases at V and 3 bases at J, with 19 bases in the middle. The CDR3 region has the DNA TGTGCCAGCAGTCTAAGCGGAGTGGAGTATACAGATACGCAGTATTTT. Translated, it gives CASSLSGVEYTDTQYF.

This clone was detected once. The V and J genes are TRBV3-1 (or the pseudogene TRBV3-2) and TRBJ2-2; 9 bases match TRBD1. After removal of 6 bases from V and 7 bases from J, the junction contained 6 bases not matched to a gene. The CDR3 is made up of 14 amino acids. CDR1 and CDR2 from the germline V gene are LGHDT and YNNKEL (reference sequence). Here the CDR3 DNA reads TGTGCCAGCAGTCCGGGACAGGGTCTCGGGGAGCTGTTTTTT. Protein: CASSPGQGLGELFF.